Listed here are 14 T cell receptor beta chains from one sample, sequenced in a study of blood T cell repertoires in COVID-19. The data were produced by immunoSEQ multiplex PCR, yet TCRdb's version contains in-frame clones alone and is incomplete. Counted here are over 200,000 clones, over 80% occurring once; the ten biggest clones make up around 30%. Sequenced input: peripheral blood. Receptor source: a man aged 35-49 years with acute or convalescent COVID-19.

The chain couples TRBV7-9 to TRBJ2-7, with D perhaps TRBD2 (5 bases). V was clipped by 2 bases and J by 0 bases, with 11 bases between them. This CDR3 comprises 15 residues. Germline CDR1 SEHNR, CDR2 FQNEAQ (reference sequence). The CDR3 DNA follows: TGTGCCAGCAGCTTAAGCGGCACCAACTCCTACGAGCAGTACTTC. Protein sequence: CASSLSGTNSYEQYF.

V is TRBV19 and J is TRBJ2-1; 7 nucleotides agree with TRBD2. Per the germline V gene, CDR1 is LNHDA and CDR2 is SQIVND (reference sequence). CDR3 length equals 14 residues. The V and J ends lost 7 bases and 6 bases, in that order; junction bases with no gene match: 9. The CDR3 spells CASTRAGFINEQFF. CDR3 DNA: TGTGCCAGTACACGAGCGGGGTTTATCAATGAGCAGTTCTTC.

This chain links TRBV11-1 with TRBJ2-5, with D perhaps TRBD2 (5 bases). V lost 4 bases to trimming and J lost 1 base, with 13 bases between them. This CDR3 has 15 amino acids. Germline assignment: CDR1 SGHAT and CDR2 FQDESV (reference sequence). The CDR3 DNA reads TGTGCCAGCAGCTCGGACGGGATCCCCCAAGAGACCCAGTACTTC. This codes for CASSSDGIPQETQYF.

The chain links TRBV23-1 to TRBJ1-2, with a possible D match to TRBD1 (5 bases). TRBV23-1 is designated an ORF whose function remains uncertain. The CDR3 contains 15 residues. V shed 6 bases and J shed 0 bases, with 14 bases lying between them. CDR3 nucleotides: TGCGCCAGCAGACCCACAGGCAAAGCTAACTATGGCTACACCTTC. Its translation is CASRPTGKANYGYTF.

There are a few counts of this clone. V and J are TRBV2 and TRBJ2-7, with D possibly TRBD2 on 6 matching bases. The CDR3 contains 15 residues. Germline assignment: CDR1 SNHLY and CDR2 FYNNEI. Trimming took 7 bases from V and 0 from J, leaving 16 bases between them. This chain's CDR3 is CASTEGGVGSYEQYF. CDR3 sequence (DNA): TGTGCCAGCACCGAAGGAGGGGTTGGCTCCTACGAGCAGTACTTC.

V usage is TRBV7-2 and J usage is TRBJ2-7, with TRBD2 as a possible D gene (6 bases). The CDR3 spans 15 residues. V lost 3 bases, J lost 0 bases, and 12 bases lay in between. The germline CDR1 and CDR2 sequences are SGHTA and FQGNSA. CDR3 bases: TGTGCCAGCAGCTTGAGCGGGTCGAGCTCCTACGAGCAGTACTTC. It is translated as CASSLSGSSSYEQYF.

This clone appeared a single time. V is TRBV21-1 and J is TRBJ2-2; the D call TRBD1 from the table was never checked on the DNA. TRBV21-1 is assigned pseudogene status. This CDR3 has 21 residues. CDR3 in amino acids: CASSTPVAGTGVEARTGELFF. Written as DNA, the CDR3 is TGTGCCAGCAGCACCCCGGTAGCCGGGACAGGGGTTGAGGCCCGCACCGGGGAGCTGTTTTTT.

V gene TRBV7-9 combines with J gene TRBJ2-2; 7 bases are a match to TRBD1. V lost 3 bases and J lost 3; bases outside the gene matches: 4. Germline CDR1 is SEHNR and CDR2 is FQNEAQ (reference sequence). The CDR3 runs to 15 residues. The CDR3 region has the DNA TGTGCCAGCAGCTTTCAAGGGGGCGACACCGGGGAGCTGTTTTTT. As protein: CASSFQGGDTGELFF.

In this sample, this clone turned up a few times. The rearrangement uses TRBV19 and TRBJ2-7, with no clear D. Trimming removed 3 bases from V and 0 bases from J, with 9 bases in between. CDR1 and CDR2 from the germline V gene are LNHDA and SQIVND (reference sequence). The CDR3 has 14 residues. The CDR3 spells CASSMTLNSYEQYF. The CDR3 nucleotides are TGTGCCAGTAGTATGACTTTGAACTCCTACGAGCAGTACTTC.

The V and J genes are TRBV7-2 and TRBJ1-5, with 8 bases identical to TRBD1. Losses at the gene ends were 5 bases for V and 1 base for J; bases not matched to a gene: 4. From germline, CDR1 is SGHTA and CDR2 FQGNSA. This CDR3 has 15 residues. The CDR3 loop is CASSQDRDSNQPQHF. The CDR3 nucleotides read TGTGCCAGCAGCCAGGACAGGGACAGCAATCAGCCCCAGCATTTT.

The chain joins TRBV27 to TRBJ1-4, with a possible D match to TRBD1 (6 bases). The CDR3 totals 18 residues. Trimming shortened V by 0 bases and J by 5 bases, and 19 bases separated the two germline ends. Germline V gene lookup returns CDR1 MNHEY and CDR2 SMNVEV (reference sequence). This CDR3 reads CASSLSGGGVGGNEKLFF. DNA of the CDR3: TGTGCCAGCAGTTTATCGGGAGGGGGGGTAGGAGGGAATGAAAAACTGTTTTTT.

DNA of the CDR3: TGTGCCAGCAGTGAAGGACTAGCGGGCGCCTCCTACAATGAGCAGTTCTTC. Its protein is CASSEGLAGASYNEQFF. The chain employs TRBV25-1 and TRBJ2-1; TRBD2 matches at 11 bases. The CDR3 is 17 residues long. Trimming removed 2 bases from V and 0 bases from J; junction bases left unmatched: 3. Germline V gene data show CDR1 as MGHDK and CDR2 as SYGVNS.

The chain couples TRBV19 to TRBJ2-6; a possible D gene is TRBD1 (5 bases). In germline, CDR1 is LNHDA, CDR2 SQIVND (reference sequence). The CDR3 sequence is 19 residues long. The V and J ends lost 5 bases and 1 base respectively, with 21 bases between them. DNA for the CDR3: TGTGCCAGTAGTCCCCCCCCCGGACACCCGACGTCTGGGGCCAACGTCCTGACTTTC. It encodes CASSPPPGHPTSGANVLTF. Full variable domain (missing parts from reference TRBV19 and TRBJ2-6): DGGITQSPKYLFRKEGQNVTLSCEQNLNHDAMYWYRQDPGQGLRLIYYSQIVNDFQKGDIAEGYSVSREKKESFPLTVTSAQKNPTAFYLCASSPPPGHPTSGANVLTFGAGSRLTVL.

With regard to this clone: Distinct nucleotide sequences in the sample also encode this CDR3. The V gene is TRBV28, the J gene TRBJ1-2, with no clear D. The CDR3 is 11 residues long. Between the trimmed V and J ends, which lost 2 bases and 8 bases, there was a span of 6 bases. CDR1 is MDHEN and CDR2 is SYDVKM in the germline V gene. The CDR3 is CASSLREGYTF. CDR3 DNA sequence: TGTGCCAGCAGTTTAAGAGAGGGCTACACCTTC.